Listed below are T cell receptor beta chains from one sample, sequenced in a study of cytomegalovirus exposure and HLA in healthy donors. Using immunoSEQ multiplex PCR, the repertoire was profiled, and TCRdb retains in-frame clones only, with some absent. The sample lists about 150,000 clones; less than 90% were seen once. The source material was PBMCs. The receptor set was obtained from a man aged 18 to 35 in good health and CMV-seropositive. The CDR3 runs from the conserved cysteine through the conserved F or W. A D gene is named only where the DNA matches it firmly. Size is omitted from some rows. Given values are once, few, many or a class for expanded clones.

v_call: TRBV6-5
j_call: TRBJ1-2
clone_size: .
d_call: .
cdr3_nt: TGTGCCAGCAGTTACTCGACGGAAGCGGGCTACACCTTC
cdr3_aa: CASSYSTEAGYTF

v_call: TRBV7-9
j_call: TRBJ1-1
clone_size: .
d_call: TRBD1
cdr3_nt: TGTGCCAGCAGCTTAGGGTCCGGGACAGGGGAAATTTTCTCTGAAGCTTTCTTT
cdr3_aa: CASSLGSGTGEIFSEAFF

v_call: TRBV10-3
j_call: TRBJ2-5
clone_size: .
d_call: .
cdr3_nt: TGTGCCATCAGTGCGCGGGGAGAGACCCAGTACTTC
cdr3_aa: CAISARGETQYF

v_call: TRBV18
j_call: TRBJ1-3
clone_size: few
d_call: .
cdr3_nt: TGTGCCAGCTCAAGGGACGGAGGGATATCTGGAAACACCATATATTTT
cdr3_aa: CASSRDGGISGNTIYF

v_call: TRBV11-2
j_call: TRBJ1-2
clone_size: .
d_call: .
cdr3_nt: TGTGCCAGCACCATAATAACGACGGGTTTGGGCTACACCTTC
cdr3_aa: CASTIITTGLGYTF

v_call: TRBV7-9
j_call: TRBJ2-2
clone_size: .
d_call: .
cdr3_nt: TGTGCCAGCAGCTTAGATTGGATAGAGGAGCTGTTTTTT
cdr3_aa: CASSLDWIEELFF

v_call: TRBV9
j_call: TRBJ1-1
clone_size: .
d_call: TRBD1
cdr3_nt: TGTGCCAGCAGCGTAGTCGGACAGGGGGCTGTGAACACTGAAGCTTTCTTT
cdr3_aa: CASSVVGQGAVNTEAFF

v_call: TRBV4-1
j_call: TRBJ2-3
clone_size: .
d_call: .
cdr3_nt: TGCGCCAGCAGCCAAGTGGGGCCTACATACACAGATACGCAGTATTTT
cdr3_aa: CASSQVGPTYTDTQYF

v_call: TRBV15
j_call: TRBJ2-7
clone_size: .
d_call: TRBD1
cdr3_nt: TGTGCCACCAGCCTGCGACAGGGGCCCTACGAGCAGTACTTC
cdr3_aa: CATSLRQGPYEQYF

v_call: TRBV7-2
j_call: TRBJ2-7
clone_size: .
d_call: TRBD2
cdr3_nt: TGTGCCAGCAGCTTAGGTCTAGCGGGCGCCTACGAGCAGTACTTC
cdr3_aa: CASSLGLAGAYEQYF

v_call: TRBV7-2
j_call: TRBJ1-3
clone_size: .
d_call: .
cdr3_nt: TGTGCCAGCAGCTTGGGCCGGGGTGGAAACACCATATATTTT
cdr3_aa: CASSLGRGGNTIYF

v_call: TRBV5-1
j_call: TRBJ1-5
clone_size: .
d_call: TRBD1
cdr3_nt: TGCGCCAGCAGCTTGGGCCCCTCCGGGACAGGGGAGGGTAAGCCCCAGCATTTT
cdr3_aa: CASSLGPSGTGEGKPQHF

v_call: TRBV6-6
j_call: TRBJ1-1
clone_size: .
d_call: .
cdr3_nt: TGTGCCAGCAGTTACTCGATGGTACGGTTCGAAGCTTTCTTT
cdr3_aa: CASSYSMVRFEAFF

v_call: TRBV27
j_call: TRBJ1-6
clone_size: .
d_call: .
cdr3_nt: TGTGCCAGCAGTTTACGGGGAAGGTATAATTCACCCCTCCACTTT
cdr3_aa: CASSLRGRYNSPLHF

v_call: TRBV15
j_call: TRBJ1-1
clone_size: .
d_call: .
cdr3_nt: TGTGCCACCAGCAGGACAGGTCCTGTGGGCACTGAAGCTTTCTTT
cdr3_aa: CATSRTGPVGTEAFF

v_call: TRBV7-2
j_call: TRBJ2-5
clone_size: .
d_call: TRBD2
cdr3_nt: TGTGCCAGCAACCCCTCGTGGGGAGCGGGGACGGGCCAGGCCCAGTACTTC
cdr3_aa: CASNPSWGAGTGQAQYF

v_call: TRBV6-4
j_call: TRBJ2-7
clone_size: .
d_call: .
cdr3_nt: TGTGCCAGCAGTGCCGATCGGACTGGCGCCTACGAGCAGTACTTC
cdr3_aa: CASSADRTGAYEQYF

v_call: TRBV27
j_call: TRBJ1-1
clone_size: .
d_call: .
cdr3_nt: TGTGCCAGCAGTTTCTCCCCCCGGCGGGCCCCCAACAGTGACACTGAAGCTTTCTTT
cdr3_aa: CASSFSPRRAPNSDTEAFF